This T cell receptor beta chain was sequenced during a study of shared clonotypes between healthy human individuals. In the study overall: The donor pool was made up of a couple of women and three men aged 18 to 49.

For this clone: Antigen unknown.

None of the donors, who were healthy HIV-negative adults, had recently had acute infections or vaccinations. Findings and limits, study-wide: Compared with clonotypes that all four donors shared, non-shared clonotypes had lower generation probabilities. Sampling covered nothing but blood. Tissue TCR repertoires likely differ from those found in blood.

The V gene end was trimmed by 4 bases and the J gene end by 8 bases; junction bases not matched to a gene: 12. The length of the CDR3 is 15 residues. Per the germline V gene, CDR1 is SGHAT and CDR2 is FQNNGV. The table came from immunoSEQ multiplex PCR; TCRdb's copy has only in-frame clones and leaves some out. The sample shows about 1 million clones, about 84% of them seen only once. This TCR derives from a man younger than 30 in good health. Some clones in this sample may be carry-over from other donors' samples. The chain uses TRBV11-2 and TRBJ1-1, with 8 positions matching TRBD1. Sequencing was performed on memory CD4+ T cells from PBMCs. Subset defined: CD45RA-negative fraction. The CDR3 loop is CASSSFRGHELEAFF. CDR3 bases: TGTGCCAGCAGCTCATTCAGGGGGCACGAACTAGAAGCTTTCTTT.